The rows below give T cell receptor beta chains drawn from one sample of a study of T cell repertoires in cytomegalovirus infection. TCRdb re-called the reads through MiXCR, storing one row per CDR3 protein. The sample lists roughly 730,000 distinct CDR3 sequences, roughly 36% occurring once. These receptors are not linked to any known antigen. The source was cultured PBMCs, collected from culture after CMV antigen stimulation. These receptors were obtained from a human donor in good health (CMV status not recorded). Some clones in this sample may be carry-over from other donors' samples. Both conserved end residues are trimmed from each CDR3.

CDR3: ASSLAHGGRAKF
J: TRBJ2-1
V: TRBV7-2
length: 12

CDR3: ASSYTGAGRYEQY
J: TRBJ2-7
V: TRBV6-2/TRBV6-3
length: 13

CDR3: ASRITGAATGEQY
J: TRBJ2-7
V: TRBV12-3/TRBV12-4
length: 13

CDR3: ASSLQLPPYNEQF
J: TRBJ2-1
V: TRBV7-2
length: 13

CDR3: ASSRIGQYNEQF
J: TRBJ2-1
V: TRBV27
length: 12

CDR3: ASNRGSYNEQF
J: TRBJ2-1
V: TRBV6-1
length: 11

CDR3: ASSPTGRASDEQY
J: TRBJ2-7
V: TRBV4-1
length: 13

CDR3: ASSYRGGGNGYT
J: TRBJ1-2
V: TRBV6-5
length: 12

CDR3: ASSDRDRGFYEQY
J: TRBJ2-7
V: TRBV7-2
length: 13

CDR3: ASTVLAGEENTGELF
J: TRBJ2-2
V: TRBV6-2/TRBV6-3
length: 15

CDR3: ASSQERGTMSDTQY
J: TRBJ2-3
V: TRBV4-2
length: 14

CDR3: ASSAVGGPTDTQY
J: TRBJ2-3
V: TRBV18
length: 13

CDR3: SATLAGGRETQY
J: TRBJ2-5
V: TRBV20-1
length: 12

CDR3: ASSLAGQGGGSYNSPLH
J: TRBJ1-6
V: TRBV27
length: 17

CDR3: ASRPTGSSPLH
J: TRBJ1-6
V: TRBV2
length: 11

CDR3: ASSYSTGVEGNQPQH
J: TRBJ1-5
V: TRBV6-7
length: 15

CDR3: SAGRGLSLTDTQY
J: TRBJ2-3
V: TRBV20-1
length: 13

CDR3: ASSLDLAVQLF
J: TRBJ2-2
V: TRBV11-2
length: 11

CDR3: ASSLLPLNTGELF
J: TRBJ2-2
V: TRBV7-9
length: 13

CDR3: SARTSGSADTQY
J: TRBJ2-3
V: TRBV20-1
length: 12

CDR3: SAKGRRSTDTQY
J: TRBJ2-3
V: TRBV20-1
length: 12

CDR3: ASSQGHRADGRETQY
J: TRBJ2-5
V: TRBV4-3
length: 15